These 22 T cell receptor beta chains were sequenced from one sample in a study of blood T cells in healthy people across ages. Through a sample-barcoded 5' primer and a J-beta primer mix, a second PCR was run for roughly 6 to 12 cycles. TCRdb redid the calling of the 5' RACE reads with MiXCR, one entry per CDR3 protein. The sample has around 1.5 million distinct CDR3 sequences, around 55% seen once. The sequenced sample consisted of blood. These receptors came from a man between 18 and 29 years old in good health.

The chain employs TRBV19 and TRBJ1-5; D is ambiguous. Germline V CDR1 and CDR2: LNHDA, SQIVND (reference sequence). The length of the CDR3 is 14 residues. Trimming took off 7 bases at V and 0 bases at J, with 10 bases between the two ends. The DNA of the CDR3 is TGTGCCAGTATGGTCGGGTCTAGCAATCAGCCCCAGCATTTT. This codes for CASMVGSSNQPQHF.

This clonotype was counted between two and nine times. The chain uses TRBV7-6 and TRBJ2-6; D ambiguous. Germline CDR1 is SGHVS and CDR2 is FNYEAQ. The V end was cut by 1 base, the J end by 0 bases, with 10 bases between. The CDR3 runs 17 residues. CDR3 amino acids: CASSLGPLGSGANVLTF. CDR3 nucleotide sequence: TGTGCCAGCAGCTTAGGGCCCTTGGGCTCTGGGGCCAACGTCCTGACTTTC.

A few counts support this clonotype. The CDR3 DNA is TGTGCCAGCAGCGGAGACTCCCGGGAGACCCAGTACTTC. Translated, it gives CASSGDSRETQYF. V is TRBV9 and J is TRBJ2-5; D remains unclear. CDR3 length: 13 residues. Germline values: CDR1 SGDLS, CDR2 YYNGEE. Trimming stripped 3 bases from V and 5 bases from J, with 11 bases between.

This sequence joins TRBV10-3 and TRBJ1-4; 10 nucleotides match TRBD1. Germline loops: CDR1 ENHRY, CDR2 SYGVKD. Trimming cost V 2 bases and J 13 bases; bases outside gene matches: 4. The CDR3 is made up of 13 amino acids. The CDR3 reads CAISENWDRGLFF. The CDR3 region has the DNA TGTGCCATCAGTGAGAATTGGGACAGGGGACTGTTTTTT.

This clonotype has only one observation. The DNA for the CDR3 is TGTGCCAGCAGCTTGATCTGGACAGACCTGTACCAAGAGACCCAGTACTTC. Translating gives CASSLIWTDLYQETQYF. The chain joins TRBV5-6 to TRBJ2-5; D possibly corresponds to TRBD1 (6 bases). The V and J ends lost 1 base and 0 bases respectively, with 16 bases between them. Germline V CDR1 and CDR2: SGHDT, YYEEEE. There are 17 residues in the CDR3.

This clonotype turned up a few times. The V and J genes are TRBV29-1 and TRBJ2-1; no clear D. The V and J ends lost 5 bases and 13 bases respectively, with 24 bases between them. The germline CDR1 and CDR2 sequences are SQVTM and ANQGSEA. CDR3 length equals 14 residues. CDR3 loop: CSVHGRSSTRSQFF. CDR3 sequence (DNA): TGCAGCGTTCACGGACGGTCCTCTACAAGATCCCAGTTCTTC.

The gene calls are TRBV4-1 and TRBJ1-2, with D uncertain. This CDR3 has 15 amino acids. The germline CDR1 and CDR2 sequences are MGHRA and YSYEKL. Trimming stripped 1 base from V and 2 bases from J, with 11 bases between. Written as DNA, the CDR3 is TGCGCCAGCAGCCAAGGTATGACCGGGAACTATGGCTACACCTTC. Its translation is CASSQGMTGNYGYTF.

V usage is TRBV13 and J usage is TRBJ2-5, with D perhaps matching TRBD2 (5 bases). Per the germline V gene, CDR1 is PRHDT and CDR2 is FYEKMQ (reference sequence). Trimming took off 2 bases at V and 2 bases at J, with 12 bases between the two ends. This CDR3 region has 15 residues. CDR3 in amino acids: CASSLSDFRQETQYF. The CDR3 DNA follows: TGTGCCAGCAGCTTATCGGACTTCCGACAAGAGACCCAGTACTTC.

There are a few counts of this clonotype. Germline is not matched at one junction end, which may reflect a read error. The J gene is TRBJ2-4, the V gene TRBV6-1; D uncertain. Germline values: CDR1 MNHNS, CDR2 SASEGT. The CDR3 has 14 residues. The CDR3 here is CASREAIAKNIQYF. The CDR3 nucleotides are TGTGCCAGCAGGGAAGCTATAGCCAAAAACATTCAGTACTTC.

V gene TRBV20-1 combines with J gene TRBJ2-3, with 11 bases identical to TRBD2. CDR3 length: 14 amino acids. Unmatched junction bases numbered 2, after V lost 3 bases and J lost 3 bases. Per the germline V gene, CDR1 is DFQATT and CDR2 is SNEGSKA (reference sequence). The CDR3 DNA sequence: TGCAGTGCTAGGGGACTAGCGGAGACAGATACGCAGTATTTT. It encodes CSARGLAETDTQYF.

Turning to this clonotype: At one end the junction does not follow the germline gene, possibly because of a read error. The V call is TRBV12-3 or TRBV12-4, the J call TRBJ2-7; either TRBD1 or TRBD2 may supply D (5 bases each). CDR3 length: 14 residues. The CDR3 nucleotides read TGTGCCAACAGTCCGGGACCGAACTCCTACGAGCAGTACTTC. Encoded protein: CANSPGPNSYEQYF.

As to this clonotype: The junction departs from the called germline gene at one end, perhaps through a read error. The V call is TRBV4-3, the J call TRBJ2-1; D unresolved. Germline V lookup: CDR1 LGHNA, CDR2 YSLEER. The CDR3 contains 14 residues. In DNA, the CDR3 is TGCGCCAGAAGCCAAGACGGCCGATACAATGAGCAGTTCTTC. Encoded protein: CARSQDGRYNEQFF.

This clonotype was detected once. The chain uses TRBV7-2 and TRBJ2-2; D is undetermined. This CDR3 has 11 residues. The V and J ends lost 7 bases and 10 bases respectively, with 10 bases between them. Germline CDR1 SGHTA, CDR2 FQGNSA. The CDR3 here is CASTSLTELFF. CDR3 in DNA: TGTGCCAGCACCTCCTTGACGGAGCTGTTTTTT.

This rearrangement joins TRBV2 to TRBJ2-1; 7 bases are a match to TRBD1. The CDR3 spans 14 residues. Losses at the gene ends were 6 bases for V and 6 bases for J; bases not matched to a gene: 8. The germline CDR1 and CDR2 sequences are SNHLY and FYNNEI. The CDR3 region is CASRVDRVPNEQFF. CDR3 DNA: TGTGCCAGCAGGGTAGACAGGGTCCCCAATGAGCAGTTCTTC.

The V gene is TRBV12-3 or TRBV12-4, the J gene TRBJ1-4, with a possible D match to TRBD1 (5 bases). This CDR3 is 16 amino acids long. The ends were cut back, 5 bases at V and 0 bases at J, with 13 bases in the middle. This CDR3 is CASSVGGVATNEKLFF. DNA of the CDR3: TGTGCCAGCAGTGTCGGAGGGGTGGCAACTAATGAAAAACTGTTTTTT.

V and J are TRBV6-5 and TRBJ2-3; D ambiguous. CDR3 length: 12 amino acids. Trimming cost V 6 bases and J 6 bases, with 10 bases left between them. Germline assignment: CDR1 MNHEY and CDR2 SVGAGI. The CDR3 reads CASRSYGDTQYF. The DNA of the CDR3 is TGTGCCAGCAGGTCCTATGGGGATACGCAGTATTTT.

The chain is built from TRBV13 and TRBJ2-4; maybe TRBD2 (5 bases). The end of the DNA fits TRBJ2-7 better, so the J call may be wrong. The CDR3 is made up of 14 amino acids. CDR1 and CDR2 from the germline V gene are PRHDT and FYEKMQ (reference sequence). The DNA for the CDR3 is TGTGCCAGCAGCTCCCGACTGGGAGCCTACGAGCAGTACTTC. This translates into CASSSRLGAYEQYF.

The chain combines TRBV6-1 with TRBJ1-1; D perhaps matches TRBD1 (5 bases). With 6 bases removed from V and 4 bases from J, the gap between germline ends came to 12 bases. This CDR3 has 13 residues. Per germline, CDR1 MNHNS and CDR2 SASEGT. The CDR3 loop reads CASRRTGVTEAFF. The CDR3 bases are TGTGCCAGCAGACGCACGGGGGTCACTGAAGCTTTCTTT.

V gene TRBV20-1 combines with J gene TRBJ2-1; TRBD1 or TRBD2 may be the D gene (5 bases each). In germline, CDR1 is DFQATT, CDR2 SNEGSKA (reference sequence). V was clipped by 6 bases and J by 3 bases, with 21 bases between them. This CDR3 is 16 amino acids long. This CDR3 reads CSAGSLPGRLYNEQFF. The CDR3 DNA sequence: TGCAGTGCCGGGTCCCTCCCGGGACGGCTCTACAATGAGCAGTTCTTC.

The gene calls are TRBV20-1 and TRBJ2-1; 9 nucleotides line up with TRBD2. Germline V gene sequence: CDR1 DFQATT, CDR2 SNEGSKA (reference sequence). Trimming took 1 base from V and 7 from J; bases not matched to a gene: 8. The CDR3 extends over 15 amino acids. The chain's CDR3 is CSARVPSGAGNEQFF. As DNA, the CDR3 is TGCAGTGCTAGAGTCCCTAGCGGGGCGGGAAATGAGCAGTTCTTC.

In this sample, this clonotype turned up once. V usage is TRBV6-5 and J usage is TRBJ2-3; 7 positions agree with TRBD2. Germline V gene sequence: CDR1 MNHEY, CDR2 SVGAGI. Trimming at V came to 6 bases and at J to 1 base, leaving 4 bases not matched to a gene. This CDR3 is 14 amino acids long. The CDR3 DNA reads TGTGCCAGCAGGACTAGCTCCTGCACAGATACGCAGTATTTT. Translation: CASRTSSCTDTQYF.

This sequence joins TRBV7-2 and TRBJ2-7, with 7 bases fitting TRBD2. Germline CDR1 is SGHTA and CDR2 is FQGNSA. V shed 2 bases, J shed 8 bases, and the junction held 12 bases outside the gene matches. The CDR3 has 15 amino acids. The CDR3 spells CASSLTPDRGVQQYF. The CDR3 coding sequence is TGTGCCAGCAGCTTAACTCCGGACCGGGGGGTACAGCAGTACTTC.